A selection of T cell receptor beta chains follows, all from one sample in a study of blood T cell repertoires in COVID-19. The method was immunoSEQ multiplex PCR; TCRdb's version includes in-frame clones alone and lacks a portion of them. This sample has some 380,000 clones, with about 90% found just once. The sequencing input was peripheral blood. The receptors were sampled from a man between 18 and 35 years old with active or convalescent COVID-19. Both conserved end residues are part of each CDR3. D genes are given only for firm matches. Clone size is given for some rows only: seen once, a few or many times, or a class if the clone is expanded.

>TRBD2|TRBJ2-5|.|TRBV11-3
CASSLGGRREETQYF
TGTGCCAGCAGCTTAGGCGGGAGGAGGGAAGAGACCCAGTACTTC
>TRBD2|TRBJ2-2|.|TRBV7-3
CASSQTSGLYTGELFF
TGTGCCAGCAGCCAAACTAGCGGGTTGTACACCGGGGAGCTGTTTTTT
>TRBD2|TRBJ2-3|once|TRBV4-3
CASSQDLVAGGDTQYF
TGCGCCAGCAGCCAAGATCTGGTAGCGGGGGGCGATACGCAGTATTTT
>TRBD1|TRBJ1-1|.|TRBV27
CASSLIGQASTEAFF
TGTGCCAGCAGTTTAATTGGACAGGCCTCTACTGAAGCTTTCTTT
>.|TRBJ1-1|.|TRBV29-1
CSVEDLSTEAFF
TGCAGCGTTGAAGATCTGAGCACTGAAGCTTTCTTT
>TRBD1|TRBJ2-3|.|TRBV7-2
CASSQTGGPPDTQYF
TGTGCCAGCAGCCAGACAGGGGGCCCCCCAGATACGCAGTATTTT
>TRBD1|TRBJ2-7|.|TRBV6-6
CASSYRDRSSYEQYF
TGTGCCAGCAGTTACCGGGACAGGAGCTCCTACGAGCAGTACTTC
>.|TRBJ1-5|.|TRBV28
CASSFPFPPPTEAGNQPQHF
TGTGCCAGCAGTTTCCCCTTTCCACCCCCGACAGAGGCGGGCAATCAGCCCCAGCATTTT
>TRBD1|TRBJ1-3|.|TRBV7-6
CASSPSTGVGNTIYF
TGTGCCAGCAGCCCGTCGACAGGGGTCGGAAACACCATATATTTT
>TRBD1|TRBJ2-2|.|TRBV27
CASSLRLPGQGKTGELFF
TGTGCCAGCAGTCTACGACTCCCGGGACAGGGAAAAACCGGGGAGCTGTTTTTT
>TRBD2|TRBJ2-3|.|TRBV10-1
CASSESGLAGCTDTQYF
TGCGCCAGCAGTGAGTCCGGACTAGCGGGGTGCACAGATACGCAGTATTTT
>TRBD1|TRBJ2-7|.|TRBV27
CASIRDSFSYEQYF
TGTGCCAGCATCCGGGACAGTTTTTCCTACGAGCAGTACTTC
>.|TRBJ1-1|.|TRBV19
CASSSSFRGNTEAFF
TGTGCCAGTAGCAGTTCCTTCCGGGGAAACACTGAAGCTTTCTTT
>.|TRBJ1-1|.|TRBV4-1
CASSQQGLNTEAFF
TGCGCCAGCAGCCAACAGGGGTTGAACACTGAAGCTTTCTTT
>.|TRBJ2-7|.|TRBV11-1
CASSLGTSEQYF
TGTGCCAGCAGCTTAGGGACATCCGAGCAGTACTTC
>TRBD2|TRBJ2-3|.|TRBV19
CASRPGLAGGPVDTQYF
TGTGCCAGTAGGCCGGGACTAGCGGGGGGGCCAGTAGATACGCAGTATTTT
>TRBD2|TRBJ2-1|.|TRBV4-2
CASSQDPAGGYEQFF
TGTGCCAGCAGCCAAGATCCAGCGGGGGGCTATGAGCAGTTCTTC
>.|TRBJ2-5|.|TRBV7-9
CASSPRDFQETQYF
TGTGCCAGCAGCCCTCGGGACTTTCAAGAGACCCAGTACTTC
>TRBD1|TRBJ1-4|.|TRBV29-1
CSVYPGQGLGEKLFF
TGCAGCGTTTACCCGGGACAGGGCTTAGGAGAAAAACTGTTTTTT
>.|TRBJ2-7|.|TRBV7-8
CASSFGTYAYEQYF
TGTGCCAGCAGCTTCGGGACATATGCCTACGAGCAGTACTTC
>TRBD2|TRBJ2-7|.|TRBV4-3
CASSQGSGTSGVVQYF
TGCGCCAGCAGCCAAGGGTCGGGGACTAGCGGGGTTGTGCAGTACTTC
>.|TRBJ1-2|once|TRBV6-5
CASSYSFQYGYTF
TGTGCCAGCAGTTACTCGTTCCAGTATGGCTACACCTTC
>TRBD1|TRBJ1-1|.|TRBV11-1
CASSLASDRVTEAFF
TGTGCCAGCAGCTTAGCGTCGGACAGGGTGACTGAAGCTTTCTTT
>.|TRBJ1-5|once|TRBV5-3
CARSLDFLGSLEQHF
TGTGCCAGAAGCTTGGATTTTTTGGGCTCCTTGGAACAGCATTTT
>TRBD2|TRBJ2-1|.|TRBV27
CASSLSSGSSEQFF
TGTGCCAGCAGTTTAAGTAGCGGGTCGAGTGAGCAGTTCTTC
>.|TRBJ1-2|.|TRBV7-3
CASSLNPGYYGYTF
TGTGCCAGCAGCTTAAACCCAGGTTACTATGGCTACACCTTC
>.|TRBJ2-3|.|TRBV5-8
CASSSLGGSTDTQYF
TGTGCCAGCAGCTCTCTCGGCGGGAGCACAGATACGCAGTATTTT
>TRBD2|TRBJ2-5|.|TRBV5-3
CARSSGRARETQYF
TGTGCCAGAAGTTCCGGGAGGGCCCGGGAGACCCAGTACTTC
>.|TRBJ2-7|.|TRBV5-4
CASSLVGQYEQYF
TGTGCCAGCAGCTTGGTTGGACAATACGAGCAGTACTTC
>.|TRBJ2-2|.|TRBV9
CASSDRPGGELFF
TGTGCCAGCAGCGACCGCCCCGGCGGGGAGCTGTTTTTT
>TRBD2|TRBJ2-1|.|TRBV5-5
CASSSGAGAGNEQFF
TGTGCCAGCAGCAGTGGAGCGGGAGCGGGCAATGAGCAGTTCTTC
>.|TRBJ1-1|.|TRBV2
CASSRTLLSTEAFF
TGTGCCAGCAGTCGGACACTCCTTAGTACTGAAGCTTTCTTT
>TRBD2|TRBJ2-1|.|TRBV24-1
CATSDSRTSGSHNEQFF
TGTGCCACCAGTGATTCCAGGACTAGCGGGAGCCACAATGAGCAGTTCTTC
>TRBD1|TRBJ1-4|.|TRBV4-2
CASSQEGGRGSNEKLFF
TGTGCCAGCAGCCAAGAGGGAGGCAGGGGGAGTAATGAAAAACTGTTTTTT
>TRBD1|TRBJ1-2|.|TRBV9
CASSLTGVMQLEDRPIYGYTF
TGTGCCAGCAGTCTAACCGGGGTTATGCAGTTGGAGGACAGGCCGATCTATGGCTACACCTTC
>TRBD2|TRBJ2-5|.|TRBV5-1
CASSSQPIGLAVRETQYF
TGCGCCAGCAGCTCCCAGCCGATCGGACTAGCGGTCCGGGAGACCCAGTACTTC